The next 10 T cell receptor beta chains were all read from a single sample in a study of Tregs in tolerant kidney transplant recipients. Profiling relied on immunoSEQ multiplex PCR, and the TCRdb table lists in-frame clones only, not all of them. The sample records fewer than 100,000 clones, around 93% being singletons. The starting material was Tregs from blood, obtained before the transplant. Source of these receptors: a human donor who received a combined kidney and bone marrow transplant.

This clone has more than one count but fewer than ten. The chain uses TRBV15 and TRBJ1-4; D gene ambiguous. Germline lookup yields CDR1 LNHNV and CDR2 YYDKDF (reference sequence). Trimming cost V 1 base and J 5 bases, with 11 bases left between them. The CDR3 length is 15 residues. The CDR3 DNA is TGTGCCACCAGCAGAGTGGGCGCTATAAATGAAAAACTGTTTTTT. This encodes CATSRVGAINEKLFF.

J is TRBJ1-5 and V is TRBV19; D remains unclear. Germline lookup yields CDR1 LNHDA and CDR2 SQIVND (reference sequence). Between the trimmed V and J ends, which lost 3 bases and 1 base, there was a span of 10 bases. The CDR3 sequence is 15 residues long. The CDR3 region is CASSMVGASNQPQHF. The DNA of the CDR3 is TGTGCCAGTAGTATGGTGGGCGCGAGCAATCAGCCCCAGCATTTT.

CDR3 amino acids: CASSEPGSYSYEQYF. CDR3 nucleotides: TGTGCCAGCAGTGAGCCGGGGAGTTACTCCTACGAGCAGTACTTC. The V gene is TRBV6-1, the J gene TRBJ2-7; a weak D match, TRBD2 (5 bases). V was trimmed by 3 bases and J by 0 bases, leaving 12 bases between them. The germline gives CDR1 MNHNS, CDR2 SASEGT. This CDR3 has 15 amino acids.

This sequence joins TRBV5-6 and TRBJ1-4, with 9 bases aligning to TRBD1. J lost 7 bases, V lost 5 bases, and 9 bases had no gene match. Germline lookup yields CDR1 SGHDT and CDR2 YYEEEE. The CDR3 extends over 15 amino acids. The CDR3, as DNA: TGTGCCAGCAGTCTGGACAGGGGTTCGGGTGAAAAACTGTTTTTT. Residues: CASSLDRGSGEKLFF.

This clone has just one count. The V and J genes are TRBV4-2 and TRBJ1-4; TRBD1 is a possible D gene (5 bases). The germline V and J ends were trimmed by 4 bases and 5 bases, with 14 bases remaining between them. The CDR3 spans 15 residues. The germline CDR1 and CDR2 sequences are LGHNA and YNFKEQ. The chain's CDR3 is CASSRTGTENEKLFF. The CDR3 nucleotides are TGTGCCAGCAGCCGCACCGGGACGGAAAATGAAAAACTGTTTTTT.

The chain couples TRBV30 to TRBJ1-1; D gene unclear. Germline V gene data show CDR1 as GTSNPN and CDR2 as SVGIG (reference sequence). V lost 0 bases and J 8 bases, leaving 13 bases between the germline ends. This CDR3 is built from 13 residues. CDR3 residues: CAWSVDFQAEAFF. In DNA form, the CDR3 reads TGTGCCTGGAGTGTGGACTTCCAAGCGGAAGCTTTCTTT.

The chain is built from TRBV6-1 and TRBJ2-7; D is unclear. The V end lost 6 bases, the J end lost 5 bases, and 17 bases lay between the germline ends. The germline V gene encodes CDR1 MNHNS and CDR2 SASEGT. The CDR3 is 14 residues long. Here the CDR3 DNA reads TGTGCCAGCAGCGCCCCGTCAGCTAGAAACGAGCAGTACTTC. It encodes CASSAPSARNEQYF.

The rearrangement links TRBV7-8 to TRBJ2-7, with no clear D. Trimming removed 1 base from V and 0 bases from J, with 13 bases in between. The germline CDR1 and CDR2 sequences are SGHVS and FQNEAQ. This CDR3 is built from 16 residues. The CDR3: CASSLGNDGASYEQYF. DNA for the CDR3: TGTGCCAGCAGCTTAGGAAATGACGGAGCCTCCTACGAGCAGTACTTC.

This clone appeared a single time. The chain recombines TRBV28 with TRBJ2-1; D is unclear. Germline loops: CDR1 MDHEN, CDR2 SYDVKM. With 6 bases removed from V and 7 bases from J, the gap between germline ends came to 13 bases. The CDR3 spans 13 residues. The CDR3 is CASSTTPQNEQFF. CDR3 sequence (DNA): TGTGCCAGCAGCACGACCCCTCAGAATGAGCAGTTCTTC.

This sequence joins TRBV19 and TRBJ1-2; D is perhaps TRBD1 (6 bases). CDR3 length: 11 amino acids. The germline CDR1 and CDR2 sequences are LNHDA and SQIVND (reference sequence). CDR3 loop: CVSTGNYGYTF. CDR3 in DNA: TGTGTAAGCACAGGGAACTATGGCTACACCTTC.